This TCR beta chain emerged from a study of OX40 agonist ivuxolimab in advanced cancers. General study findings and limits: In the expanded peripheral T cells, antigen specificity was never determined. With doses of 0.1-3.0 mg/kg, partial responders showed among the lowest clonal expansion. At 0.1 to 3.0 mg/kg, clonal expansion of CD4+ and CD8+ blood T cells had occurred by week 6.

Systemic immunosuppression or a history of autoimmune disease excluded patients. Germline CDR1 and CDR2: MGHRA and YSYEKL. The V gene lost 4 bases and the J gene lost 1 base, with 5 bases spanning the gap. The CDR3 spans 13 residues. Sequencing was performed with immunoSEQ multiplex PCR; in TCRdb, only in-frame clones are kept and a portion is missing. The sample comprises about 32,000 clones, roughly 89% of which are singletons, and roughly 30% rests with the top ten. For this clone: The antigen is unknown.

The sample in question was CD4+ or CD8+ T cells sorted from blood, obtained in a trial of the OX40 agonist ivuxolimab. The rearrangement uses TRBV4-1 and TRBJ1-3; D not resolved. The origin of this receptor is an adult with an advanced solid tumor such as melanoma, head and neck, liver or kidney cancer. In DNA form, the CDR3 reads TGCGCCAGCAGCCTTGAGTCTGGAAACACCATATATTTT. Protein: CASSLESGNTIYF.